This is a list of T cell receptor beta chains from one sample in a study of circulating CD8 cells and anti-PD-1 response in melanoma. One entry per CDR3 protein results from TCRdb running MiXCR on the reads. The table records approximately 550 distinct CDR3 sequences, less than 9% of them present only once. This sample comprised CD8+ T cells from PBMCs, obtained at baseline or after one month of anti-PD-1 therapy (not recorded which). The receptors originated from a human donor with melanoma. CDR3s include the opening cysteine and the closing phenylalanine or tryptophan. A D gene is named only where the DNA matches it firmly. Clone size is given for some rows only: seen once, a few or many times, or a class if the clone is expanded.

>large|.|TRBV13|TRBJ2-2
TGTGCCGGCAGATTTGCAACCGGGGAGCTGTTTTTT
CAGRFATGELFF
>few|TRBD1|TRBV19|TRBJ1-1
TGTGCCAGTATCCGGGACAGCAGGACTGAAGCTTTCTTT
CASIRDSRTEAFF
>large|.|TRBV2|TRBJ1-1
TGTGCCAGCAGTGACGCAGACACGCCATCTGAAGCTTTCTTT
CASSDADTPSEAFF
>large|.|TRBV7-8|TRBJ2-3
TGTGCCAGCAGCCGGCGGGGACCAAACACAGATACGCAGTATTTT
CASSRRGPNTDTQYF
>large|.|TRBV19|TRBJ1-1
TGTGCCAGTAGTATAGATCTCGGGTTCACTGAAGCTTTCTTT
CASSIDLGFTEAFF
>medium-sized|.|TRBV30|TRBJ1-5
TGTGCCTGGAGTGCCGGGGATAATCAGCCCCAGCATTTT
CAWSAGDNQPQHF
>large|.|TRBV7-3|TRBJ2-5
TGTGCCAGCAGCTCGGGGGGCCAGGGGCCCCAAGAGACCCAGTACTTC
CASSSGGQGPQETQYF
>.|.|TRBV2|TRBJ2-7
TGTGCCAGCAGCTCCCCCTCCCCAGGGGAAAAAGGATACGAGCAGTACTTC
CASSSPSPGEKGYEQYF
>medium-sized|.|TRBV29-1|TRBJ1-2
TGCAGCGTTGCGAACAGAGATGGCTACACCTTC
CSVANRDGYTF
>large|.|TRBV2|TRBJ1-6
TGTGCCAGCAGTGAAAGTAGGAGCTCCTATAATTCACCCCTCCACTTT
CASSESRSSYNSPLHF
>medium-sized|.|TRBV5-1|TRBJ1-2
TGCGCCAGCAGCCCAGGAACCGTGCGCCCTAACTATGGCTACACCTTC
CASSPGTVRPNYGYTF
>.|.|TRBV25-1|TRBJ2-1
TGTGCCAGCAGTCCCGGCCGTGTTGAGCAGTTCTTC
CASSPGRVEQFF